The 24 T cell receptor beta chains reported below all come from one sample, sequenced in a study of T cells after yellow fever vaccination. TCRdb analysed the 5' RACE reads with MiXCR anew, one entry per CDR3 protein. Of about 320,000 distinct CDR3 sequences in the sample, around 12% were seen once. Material: CD4+ T cells sorted from PBMCs, obtained 15 days after the yellow fever booster vaccination. The receptors originated from a man between 18 and 35 years old who received the YFV17D yellow fever vaccine.

This chain links TRBV7-9 with TRBJ1-1; 8 bases map to TRBD1. The CDR3 is 12 residues long. With 5 bases clipped from V and 7 bases from J, the junction kept 3 bases outside the gene matches. The germline gives CDR1 SEHNR, CDR2 FQNEAQ (reference sequence). The DNA for the CDR3 is TGTGCCAGCAGCCTAACAGGGGGTGAAGCTTTCTTT. Its translation is CASSLTGGEAFF.

The rearrangement joins TRBV7-2 to TRBJ2-7; D not certain. There are 12 residues in the CDR3. V was pared by 5 bases and J by 6 bases, with 11 bases between. CDR1 and CDR2 from the germline V gene are SGHTA and FQGNSA. The CDR3 is CASSPSWTEQYF. The CDR3 DNA follows: TGTGCCAGCAGCCCGAGCTGGACCGAGCAGTACTTC.

There are a few counts of this clonotype. V and J are TRBV3-1 and TRBJ2-1; perhaps TRBD1 as D (6 bases). Germline CDR1 LGHDT, CDR2 YNNKEL (reference sequence). This CDR3 region has 14 residues. Trimming cost V 7 bases and J 8 bases, with 18 bases left between them. CDR3 DNA sequence: TGTGCCAGCAACAGGGCTGGATTCAGCTATGAGCAGTTCTTC. This sequence encodes CASNRAGFSYEQFF.

This chain connects TRBV7-2 to TRBJ2-4; a possible D gene is TRBD2 (7 bases). Trimming left V 2 bases short and J 9 bases short, with 14 bases between. Germline lookup yields CDR1 SGHTA and CDR2 FQGNSA. The CDR3 has 14 amino acids. The CDR3 spells CASSLSGGGGIQYF. CDR3 DNA: TGTGCCAGCAGCTTATCTGGGGGAGGGGGCATTCAGTACTTC.

This clonotype appeared a few times. The chain couples TRBV5-1 to TRBJ2-7, with D possibly TRBD1 on 6 matching bases. The V end lost 4 bases, the J end lost 6 bases, and 23 bases lay between the germline ends. There are 16 residues in the CDR3. Germline CDR1 SGHRS, CDR2 YFSETQ. The CDR3 loop is CASSITGPTVLSEQYV. The CDR3 DNA reads TGCGCCAGCAGCATCACAGGGCCCACGGTCCTATCCGAGCAGTACGTC.

This clonotype was observed a handful of times. The CDR3 loop reads CASTMGLYGTSGDTQYF. The DNA of the CDR3 is TGCGCCAGCACCATGGGGCTTTATGGGACTAGCGGAGATACGCAGTATTTT. The chain employs TRBV5-1 and TRBJ2-3; 11 bases align to TRBD2. V was pared by 6 bases and J by 5 bases, with 14 bases of the junction left unmatched. This CDR3 is built from 17 residues. In germline, CDR1 is SGHRS, CDR2 YFSETQ.

This clonotype was found many times. This sequence joins TRBV20-1 and TRBJ2-5, with D perhaps assigned TRBD1 or TRBD2 (5 bases each). Germline V gene sequence: CDR1 DFQATT, CDR2 SNEGSKA (reference sequence). CDR3 size: 14 residues. V was trimmed by 0 bases and J by 3 bases, leaving 11 bases between them. The CDR3 bases are TGCAGTGCTAGAGACACCGGGACCAAAGAGACCCAGTACTTC. Protein sequence: CSARDTGTKETQYF.

There are many counts of this clonotype. This chain connects TRBV20-1 to TRBJ1-1, with D unclear. CDR3 size: 13 residues. The ends were cut back, 0 bases at V and 0 bases at J, with 5 bases in the middle. Germline V gene lookup returns CDR1 DFQATT and CDR2 SNEGSKA (reference sequence). The CDR3: CSARDPVNTEAFF. CDR3 in DNA: TGCAGTGCTAGAGATCCTGTGAACACTGAAGCTTTCTTT.

This clonotype was detected a few times. The chain uses TRBV2 and TRBJ1-1; possibly TRBD1 for D (5 bases). Trimming cost V 5 bases and J 6 bases, with 7 bases left between them. CDR1 and CDR2 from the germline V gene are SNHLY and FYNNEI. The CDR3 covers 11 residues. The CDR3 loop is CASSRGPEAFF. The DNA for the CDR3 is TGTGCCAGCAGTAGGGGTCCTGAAGCTTTCTTT.

This clonotype was seen a few times. The rearrangement uses TRBV5-6 and TRBJ2-3; D gene unclear. This CDR3 has 15 amino acids. V was shortened by 2 bases and J by 3 bases, with 13 bases between the two germline ends. In germline, CDR1 is SGHDT, CDR2 YYEEEE. CDR3 region: CASSFWRGWTDTQYF. CDR3 bases: TGTGCCAGCAGCTTTTGGAGAGGCTGGACAGATACGCAGTATTTT. The variable domain in full, with the rest retrieved from reference TRBV5-6 and TRBJ2-3, is DAGVTQSPTHLIKTRGQQVTLRCSPKSGHDTVSWYQQALGQGPQFIFQYYEEEERQRGNFPDRFSGHQFPNYSSELNVNALLLGDSALYLCASSFWRGWTDTQYFGPGTRLTVL.

This clonotype showed up just a few times. J is TRBJ2-1 and V is TRBV11-3, with D uncertain. The CDR3 extends over 13 amino acids. Germline assignment: CDR1 SGHNT and CDR2 YENEEA. With 1 base removed from V and 4 bases from J, the gap between germline ends came to 5 bases. The CDR3 DNA sequence: TGTGCCAGCAGCTTAGCCGCTTACAATGAGCAGTTCTTC. As protein: CASSLAAYNEQFF. Looking up the rest from reference TRBV11-3 and TRBJ2-1 gives the full variable domain: EAGVVQSPRYKIIEKKQPVAFWCNPISGHNTLYWYLQNLGQGPELLIRYENEEAVDDSQLPKDRFSAERLKGVDSTLKIQPAELGDSAVYLCASSLAAYNEQFFGPGTRLTVL.

A word on this clonotype: A much larger clone differs by one base, so this may be a read error. This chain uses TRBV6-1 with TRBJ2-5; the D is unclear. This CDR3 is 10 amino acids long. Germline assignment: CDR1 MNHNS and CDR2 SASEGT. V was trimmed by 7 bases and J by 5 bases, leaving 5 bases between them. CDR3 in DNA: TGTGCCAGCAACCGGGAGACCCAGTACTTC. It translates to CASNRETQYF.

The sample holds a few counts of this clonotype. The gene calls are TRBV12-3 or TRBV12-4 and TRBJ2-2, with D possibly being TRBD2 (5 bases). This CDR3 has 14 amino acids. With 3 bases removed from V and 7 bases from J, the gap between germline ends came to 12 bases. CDR3: CASSLRVGGGELFF. Here the CDR3 DNA reads TGTGCCAGCAGTTTGCGCGTTGGAGGCGGGGAGCTGTTTTTT.

This chain joins TRBV15 and TRBJ2-1; 7 positions agree with TRBD2. The CDR3 is 14 amino acids. With V trimmed by 2 bases and J by 14 bases, 12 bases remained unmatched. Germline loops: CDR1 LNHNV, CDR2 YYDKDF (reference sequence). CDR3 nucleotide sequence: TGTGCCACCAGCAGAAGCCGGGATAGCGGGTCTAAGTTCTTC. It codes for CATSRSRDSGSKFF.

The chain is built from TRBV6-1 and TRBJ1-2; D gene unclear. Deletions cut 8 bases from V and 3 bases from J, with 16 bases between. In germline, CDR1 is MNHNS, CDR2 SASEGT. The length of the CDR3 is 14 residues. CDR3 DNA: TGTGCCAGCCTCCTCCCTCAGCCGGACTATGGCTACACCTTC. Translated: CASLLPQPDYGYTF.

This clonotype has just a few counts. This sequence joins TRBV7-9 and TRBJ2-5; 8 bases agree with TRBD2. The CDR3 sequence is 17 residues long. J lost 4 bases, V lost 6 bases, and 16 bases had no gene match. Looked up from germline, CDR1 is SEHNR and CDR2 is FQNEAQ (reference sequence). CDR3 amino acids: CASSHERIRGGGETQYF. As DNA, the CDR3 is TGTGCCAGCAGTCACGAAAGAATTCGGGGGGGAGGAGAGACCCAGTACTTC.

The sample holds many counts of this clonotype. The chain recombines TRBV5-6 with TRBJ2-1; D gene uncertain. This CDR3 has 11 amino acids. Germline V CDR1 and CDR2: SGHDT, YYEEEE. V lost 2 bases and J 9 bases, leaving 6 bases between the germline ends. CDR3 nucleotides: TGTGCCAGCAGCTTCAGGCGTGAGCAGTTCTTC. This gives the protein CASSFRREQFF. Full variable domain (remainder filled in from reference TRBV5-6 and TRBJ2-1): DAGVTQSPTHLIKTRGQQVTLRCSPKSGHDTVSWYQQALGQGPQFIFQYYEEEERQRGNFPDRFSGHQFPNYSSELNVNALLLGDSALYLCASSFRREQFFGPGTRLTVL.

The rearrangement links TRBV20-1 to TRBJ1-5, with D unresolved. This CDR3 has 13 amino acids. Per the germline V gene, CDR1 is DFQATT and CDR2 is SNEGSKA (reference sequence). CDR3 bases: TGCAGCGGCGTGCTGGGATTAAATCAGCCCCAGCATTTT. Protein: CSGVLGLNQPQHF.

This clonotype was recorded many times. V and J are TRBV27 and TRBJ1-6; no reliable D call. Trimming cost V 5 bases and J 7 bases, with 12 bases left between them. CDR1 is MNHEY and CDR2 is SMNVEV in the germline V gene (reference sequence). The CDR3 has 14 amino acids. The CDR3 is CASSKWVGNSPLHF. For the CDR3, the DNA is TGTGCCAGCAGTAAGTGGGTGGGCAATTCACCCCTCCACTTT.

This clonotype was observed at least ten times. The chain has TRBV27 and TRBJ2-3; the match to TRBD2 covers 9 bases. This CDR3 contains 16 residues. The V gene's germline CDR1 is MNHEY and CDR2 SMNVEV (reference sequence). With V trimmed by 4 bases and J by 2 bases, 7 bases remained unmatched. The CDR3 DNA reads as TGTGCCAGCAGTTGGCGAGCGGGGGGACACACAGATACGCAGTATTTT. Its translation: CASSWRAGGHTDTQYF.

This clonotype was picked up a small number of times. CDR3 bases: TGCGCCAGCAGCCAAGAAAGGACACCGGGAGTCGGCTACACCTTC. This translates into CASSQERTPGVGYTF. The rearrangement uses TRBV4-3 and TRBJ1-2, with TRBD1 as a possible D gene (5 bases). V lost 0 bases, J lost 8 bases, and 16 bases lay in between. Germline lookup yields CDR1 LGHNA and CDR2 YSLEER. The CDR3 loop spans 15 amino acids.

The rearrangement uses TRBV18 and TRBJ2-1, with no clear D. The CDR3 loop spans 13 amino acids. Germline V gene data show CDR1 as KGHSH and CDR2 as LQKENI. The V gene lost 0 bases and the J gene lost 8 bases, with 8 bases spanning the gap. This CDR3 is CASSPPGHHEQFF. The CDR3 DNA reads as TGTGCCAGCTCACCACCGGGCCACCATGAGCAGTTCTTC.

This chain joins TRBV7-2 and TRBJ2-3; D perhaps matches TRBD1 (6 bases). Trimming removed 8 bases at V and 2 bases at J, with 8 bases between. CDR3 size: 12 residues. The germline gives CDR1 SGHTA, CDR2 FQGNSA. Here the CDR3 reads CASGGVTDTQYF. CDR3 in DNA: TGTGCCAGCGGGGGCGTCACAGATACGCAGTATTTT.

J is TRBJ1-1 and V is TRBV10-3; D may be TRBD1 (5 bases). In germline, CDR1 is ENHRY, CDR2 SYGVKD. The CDR3 consists of 12 residues. V was cut by 4 bases and J by 5 bases, with 8 bases left in between. The CDR3 is CAISAEGTEAFF. CDR3 nucleotide sequence: TGTGCCATCAGTGCGGAGGGGACTGAAGCTTTCTTT.